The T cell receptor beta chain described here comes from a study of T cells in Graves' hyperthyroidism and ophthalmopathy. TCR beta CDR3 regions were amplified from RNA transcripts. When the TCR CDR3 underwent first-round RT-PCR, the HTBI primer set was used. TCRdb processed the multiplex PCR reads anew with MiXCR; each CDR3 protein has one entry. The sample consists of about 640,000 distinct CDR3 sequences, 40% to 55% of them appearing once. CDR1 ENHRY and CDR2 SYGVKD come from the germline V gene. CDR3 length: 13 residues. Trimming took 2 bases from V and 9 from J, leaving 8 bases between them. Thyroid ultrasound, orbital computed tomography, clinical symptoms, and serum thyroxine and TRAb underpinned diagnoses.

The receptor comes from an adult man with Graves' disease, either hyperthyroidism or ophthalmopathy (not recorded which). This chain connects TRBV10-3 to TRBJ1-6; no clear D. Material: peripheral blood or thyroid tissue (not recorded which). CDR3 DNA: TGTGCCATCAGTGAGAAGGGAAGTTCACCCCTCCACTTT. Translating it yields CAISEKGSSPLHF.